This T cell receptor beta chain was found in a study of identical twins. Study-level points and caveats: In cord blood, abundant beta clonotypes had fewer insertions; memory showed no trend.

Ten or more counts support this clonotype. Antigen unknown. TCRdb recomputed calls from the 5' RACE reads with MiXCR, one row per CDR3 protein. In the table there are over 550,000 distinct CDR3 sequences, 7.1% of which are singletons. The ends were cut back, 6 bases at V and 4 bases at J, with 18 bases in the middle. The CDR3 runs to 15 residues. Germline lookup yields CDR1 MNHNS and CDR2 SASEGT. A further study also used this sample, focusing on yellow fever vaccine responses in identical twins.

The specimen sequenced was PBMCs. The chain employs TRBV6-1 and TRBJ1-2, with D unclear. This TCR derives from a woman aged 18-29 years in good health. The CDR3 DNA reads TGTGCCAGCAGACCCCCGGGCCATAGCTCCTATGGCTACACCTTC. This sequence encodes CASRPPGHSSYGYTF.